This paragraph covers one TCR beta chain sequence. Its antigen is as yet unknown. These data originate in a study of T cell repertoires in cytomegalovirus infection. TCRdb used MiXCR to reprocess the reads, holding one entry per CDR3 protein. The sample comprises approximately 49,000 distinct CDR3 sequences, around 18% of which are singletons, and about 30% rests with the top ten. The V end was cut by 4 bases, the J end by 10 bases, with 14 bases between. Germline-derived CDR1 and CDR2 are SGHTA and FQGNSA. CDR3 size: 13 residues. The J gene is TRBJ1-5, the V gene TRBV7-2; possibly TRBD1 for D (5 bases). This material consisted of CD8+ T cells from cultured PBMCs, taken from culture after CMV antigen stimulation. This receptor was identified in a human donor in good health (CMV status not recorded). Some clones in this sample may be carry-over from other donors' samples. The CDR3 DNA follows: TGTGCCAGCAGCTATACAGGAGGGGATCCCCAGCATTTT. Residues: CASSYTGGDPQHF.